This T cell receptor beta chain was recovered during a study of cytomegalovirus exposure and HLA in healthy donors. Concerning this clone: Its target is unknown.

General study findings and limits: Cytomegalovirus status was reportedly diagnosed by the classifier with high specificity and sensitivity. Of the V segments, some could not be distinguished, including TRBV6-2 and TRBV6-3, and were excluded. A further, later analysis showed that HLA-associated TCR beta chains (compared with equally common others) were more clonally expanded.

It was with 60 Vbeta and 13 Jbeta primers that the PCR ran. Sequencing was performed with immunoSEQ multiplex PCR; in TCRdb, only in-frame clones are kept and a portion is missing. Among about 160,000 clones listed, about 81% were seen once. Trimming removed 3 bases at V and 0 bases at J, with 9 bases between. Germline assignment: CDR1 PRHDT and CDR2 FYEKMQ (reference sequence). CDR3 length equals 15 residues. The chain links TRBV13 to TRBJ2-1, with D possibly TRBD2 on 5 matching bases. This receptor was obtained from a woman in her 50s in good health and CMV-seropositive. Material: PBMCs. The CDR3 region is CASSFEGSSYNEQFF. DNA for the CDR3: TGTGCCAGCAGCTTTGAAGGGAGCTCCTACAATGAGCAGTTCTTC. The whole variable domain, filled in from reference TRBV13 and TRBJ2-1, reads AAGVIQSPRHLIKEKRETATLKCYPIPRHDTVYWYQQGPGQDPQFLISFYEKMQSDKGSIPDRFSAQQFSDYHSELNMSSLELGDSALYFCASSFEGSSYNEQFFGPGTRLTVL.